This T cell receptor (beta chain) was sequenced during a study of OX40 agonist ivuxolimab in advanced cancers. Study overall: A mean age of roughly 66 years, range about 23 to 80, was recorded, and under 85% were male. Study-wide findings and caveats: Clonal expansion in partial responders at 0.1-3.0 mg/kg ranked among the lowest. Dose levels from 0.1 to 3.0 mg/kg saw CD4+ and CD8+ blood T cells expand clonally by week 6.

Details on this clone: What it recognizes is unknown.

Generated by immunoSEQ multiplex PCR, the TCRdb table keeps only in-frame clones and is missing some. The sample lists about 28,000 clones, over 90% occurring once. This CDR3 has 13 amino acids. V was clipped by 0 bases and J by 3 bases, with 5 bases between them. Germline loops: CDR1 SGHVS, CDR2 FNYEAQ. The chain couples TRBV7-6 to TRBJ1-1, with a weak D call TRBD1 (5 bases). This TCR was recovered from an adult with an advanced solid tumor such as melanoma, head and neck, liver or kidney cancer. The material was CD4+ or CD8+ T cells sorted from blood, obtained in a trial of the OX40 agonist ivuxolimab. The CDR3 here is CASSLAGDTEAFF. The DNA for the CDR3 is TGTGCCAGCAGCTTAGCGGGGGACACTGAAGCTTTCTTT.